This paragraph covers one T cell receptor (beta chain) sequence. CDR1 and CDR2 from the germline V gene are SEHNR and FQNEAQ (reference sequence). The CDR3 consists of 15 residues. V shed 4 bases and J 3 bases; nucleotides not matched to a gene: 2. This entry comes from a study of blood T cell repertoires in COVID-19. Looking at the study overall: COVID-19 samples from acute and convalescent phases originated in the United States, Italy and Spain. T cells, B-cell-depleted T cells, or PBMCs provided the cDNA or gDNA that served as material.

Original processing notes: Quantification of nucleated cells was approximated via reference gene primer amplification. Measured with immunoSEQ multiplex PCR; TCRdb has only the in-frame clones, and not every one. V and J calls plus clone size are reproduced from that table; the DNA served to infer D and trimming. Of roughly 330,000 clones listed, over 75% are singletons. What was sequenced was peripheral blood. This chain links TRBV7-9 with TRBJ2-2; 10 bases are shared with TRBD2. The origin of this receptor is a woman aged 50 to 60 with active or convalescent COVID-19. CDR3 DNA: TGTGCCAGCAGCTATAGCGGGAGGTACACCGGGGAGCTGTTTTTT. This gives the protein CASSYSGRYTGELFF. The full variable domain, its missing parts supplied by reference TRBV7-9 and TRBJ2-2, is DTGVSQNPRHKITKRGQNVTFRCDPISEHNRLYWYRQTLGQGPEFLTYFQNEAQLEKSRLLSDRFSAERPKGSFSTLEIQRTEQGDSAMYLCASSYSGRYTGELFFGEGSRLTVL.